This T cell receptor beta chain was recovered during a study of technical replicates of blood from a handful of donors. Only in-frame clones appear in the TCRdb table, and some are missing; sequencing was by immunoSEQ multiplex PCR. Of 60,000 to 90,000 clones in the sample, less than 97% were seen once. This clone came up once. The CDR3 loop spans 17 amino acids. Germline assignment: CDR1 MDHEN and CDR2 SYDVKM. V was pared by 5 bases and J by 8 bases, with 27 bases between. The source of this sequence is a human donor in good health. The sample consisted of T cells isolated from PBMCs. V is TRBV28 and J is TRBJ2-5, with D maybe TRBD1 (6 bases). DNA of the CDR3: TGTGCCAGCAGTCTCCACATGGACAGCCGGGTCGGATTAACCCAGTACTTC. This translates into CASSLHMDSRVGLTQYF.